The T cell receptor beta chain described here comes from a study of blood T cell repertoires in COVID-19. Study overall: Acute and convalescent COVID-19 specimens originated in the United States, Italy and Spain. PBMCs, B-cell-depleted T cells, or T cells provided the cDNA or gDNA that made up the material.

Germline V gene data show CDR1 as LGHDT and CDR2 as YNNKEL (reference sequence). The length of the CDR3 is 18 residues. The junction had 4 bases not matched to a gene; V was cut back by 0 bases and J by 0 bases. Authors' analysis steps: Reference gene primer amplification in the assay estimated nucleated cell counts. TCRdb's copy holds only in-frame clones and misses some; the assay was immunoSEQ multiplex PCR. V and J calls and clone size are copied from that table; D and trimming were computed from the DNA. This sample has tens of thousands of clones, with 90% found just once. V gene TRBV3-1 (or the pseudogene TRBV3-2) combines with J gene TRBJ2-1, with 11 bases aligning to TRBD2. This TCR derives from a man aged 35-49 years with acute or convalescent COVID-19. Sequencing was performed on peripheral blood. DNA of the CDR3: TGTGCCAGCAGCCAAGATGTACTAGCGGGAGTCTCCTACAATGAGCAGTTCTTC. Residues: CASSQDVLAGVSYNEQFF.